This T cell receptor beta chain was sequenced during a study of early T cells in non-severe SARS-CoV-2 infection. Study summary: Unpaired chains resulted from sequencing bulk RNA of unsorted whole blood.

The sample holds a few counts of this clonotype. MiXCR, applied by TCRdb to the 5' RACE reads, yields one record per CDR3 protein. The sample carries around 20,000 distinct CDR3 sequences, 4% recorded once. This sequence originates from an adult who was a healthcare worker with PCR-confirmed SARS-CoV-2 infection or an uninfected control (not recorded which). The specimen was whole blood.

CDR3: CASSPETRTGGSGAFF. DNA of the CDR3: TGTGCCAGCAGCCCCGAGACGCGGACAGGGGGCTCTGGAGCTTTCTTT. The chain links TRBV7-6 to TRBJ1-1; 11 bases match TRBD1. The germline V gene encodes CDR1 SGHVS and CDR2 FNYEAQ. This CDR3 contains 16 residues. Trimming cost V 5 bases and J 10 bases; bases outside gene matches: 15.